Shown below are 17 T cell receptor beta chains from a single sample sequenced in a study of blood T cell repertoires in COVID-19. Some clones are missing from TCRdb's copy, which holds only in-frame ones; the method was immunoSEQ multiplex PCR. The sample lists 95,000 to 150,000 clones, 60% to 80% seen once, with more than 5.5% in the top ten. The sample consisted of peripheral blood. The receptors were sampled from a man aged 55 to 70 with acute or convalescent COVID-19.

Here the CDR3 reads CATSRASGKYTDTQYF. The DNA for the CDR3 is TGTGCCACCAGCAGAGCTAGCGGGAAGTACACAGATACGCAGTATTTT. The J gene is TRBJ2-3, the V gene TRBV15, with TRBD2 identical over 9 bases. Germline lookup yields CDR1 LNHNV and CDR2 YYDKDF (reference sequence). The ends lost 1 base at V and 2 bases at J; junction bases unmatched: 4. CDR3 size: 16 residues.

The rearrangement joins TRBV11-2 to TRBJ1-1, with unresolved D. Germline assignment: CDR1 SGHAT and CDR2 FQNNGV. The CDR3 extends over 13 amino acids. Trimming pared 5 bases from V and 1 base from J, leaving 8 bases between. The CDR3 spells CASSQSGNTEAFF. For the CDR3, the DNA is TGTGCCAGCAGCCAATCAGGGAACACTGAAGCTTTCTTT.

The V gene is TRBV5-1, the J gene TRBJ2-2; no clear D gene. Trimming removed 1 base from V and 8 bases from J, with 6 bases in between. The germline gives CDR1 SGHRS, CDR2 YFSETQ. The CDR3 runs to 12 residues. The CDR3 DNA reads TGCGCCAGCAGCTTGAACGCGGGGGAGCTGTTTTTT. Translating gives CASSLNAGELFF.

In this sample, this clone turned up once. The chain uses TRBV5-1 and TRBJ2-3, with 12 positions matching TRBD2. The CDR3 is 17 amino acids. Germline CDR1 and CDR2: SGHRS and YFSETQ. Germline trimming cut 5 bases from V and 4 bases from J; bases unmatched to any gene: 11. CDR3 residues: CASRSTYLAGGADTQYF. The CDR3 nucleotides are TGCGCCAGCAGGAGTACTTACCTAGCGGGAGGGGCAGATACGCAGTATTTT. The complete variable domain, with remaining parts taken from reference TRBV5-1 and TRBJ2-3, reads KAGVTQTPRYLIKTRGQQVTLSCSPISGHRSVSWYQQTPGQGLQFLFEYFSETQRNKGNFPGRFSGRQFSNSRSEMNVSTLELGDSALYLCASRSTYLAGGADTQYFGPGTRLTVL.

The chain joins TRBV5-1 to TRBJ1-5; D is unclear. CDR1 SGHRS and CDR2 YFSETQ come from the germline V gene. The CDR3 loop spans 13 amino acids. V was cut by 0 bases and J by 5 bases, with 6 bases left in between. In DNA form, the CDR3 reads TGCGCCAGCAGCTTGGTGTCGGATCAGCCCCAGCATTTT. It translates to CASSLVSDQPQHF. Full variable domain (outside the CDR3, taken from reference TRBV5-1 and TRBJ1-5): KAGVTQTPRYLIKTRGQQVTLSCSPISGHRSVSWYQQTPGQGLQFLFEYFSETQRNKGNFPGRFSGRQFSNSRSEMNVSTLELGDSALYLCASSLVSDQPQHFGDGTRLSIL.

V is TRBV24-1 and J is TRBJ2-3; TRBD1 might be the D (5 bases). V lost 4 bases and J 0 bases, leaving 13 bases between the germline ends. This CDR3 spans 16 amino acids. CDR1 KGHDR and CDR2 SFDVKD come from the germline V gene. The CDR3, as DNA: TGTGCCACCAGTGACTCCGGACACATGAGCACAGATACGCAGTATTTT. As protein: CATSDSGHMSTDTQYF.

The chain couples TRBV20-1 to TRBJ1-5; D not resolved. V lost 3 bases and J 0 bases, leaving 6 bases between the germline ends. The CDR3 has 13 residues. The germline gives CDR1 DFQATT, CDR2 SNEGSKA (reference sequence). CDR3 nucleotides: TGCAGTGCTAGTGCAGATAGCAATCAGCCCCAGCATTTT. Protein product: CSASADSNQPQHF.

The rearrangement uses TRBV5-4 and TRBJ2-5, with D perhaps TRBD2 (6 bases). The germline V and J ends were trimmed by 2 bases and 7 bases, with 21 bases remaining between them. This CDR3 has 16 amino acids. Germline lookup yields CDR1 SGHNT and CDR2 YYREEE (reference sequence). CDR3 in DNA: TGTGCCAGCAGCTTTGGGGGGAGCGTGTCCTTTGCGACCCAGTACTTC. It specifies CASSFGGSVSFATQYF.

The chain is built from TRBV30 and TRBJ1-2; perhaps TRBD1 as D (6 bases). V lost 2 bases, J lost 5 bases, and 9 bases lay in between. CDR3 size: 12 residues. CDR1 and CDR2 (germline): GTSNPN, SVGIG (reference sequence). The CDR3 DNA reads as TGTGCCTGGAGTCCCGGACAGTATGGCTACACCTTC. Protein product: CAWSPGQYGYTF. Full variable domain (missing parts from reference TRBV30 and TRBJ1-2): SQTIHQWPATLVQPVGSPLSLECTVEGTSNPNLYWYRQAAGRGLQLLFYSVGIGQISSEVPQNLSASRPQDRQFILSSKKLLLSDSGFYLCAWSPGQYGYTFGSGTRLTVV.

V and J are TRBV6-5 and TRBJ2-7; TRBD1 is a possible D gene (6 bases). The CDR3 is 15 residues long. V was shortened by 6 bases and J by 2 bases, with 17 bases between the two germline ends. The germline CDR1 and CDR2 sequences are MNHEY and SVGAGI. The CDR3 nucleotides read TGTGCCAGCAGATCGCCACAGGGAAGGGCCTACGAGCAGTACTTC. It specifies CASRSPQGRAYEQYF.

The chain carries TRBV2 and TRBJ2-3; 7 bases fit TRBD1. Germline trimming cut 6 bases from V and 5 bases from J; bases unmatched to any gene: 11. Germline-derived CDR1 and CDR2 are SNHLY and FYNNEI. The CDR3 covers 15 residues. CDR3 in DNA: TGTGCCAGCAGGTTACGGGACAGAGCTATAGATACGCAGTATTTT. It translates to CASRLRDRAIDTQYF.

This clone was recorded only once. J is TRBJ2-5 and V is TRBV13; D is possibly TRBD2 (5 bases). V lost 5 bases and J lost 1, with 14 bases in between. The CDR3 spans 15 residues. From germline, CDR1 is PRHDT and CDR2 FYEKMQ (reference sequence). CDR3 DNA: TGTGCCAGCAGCCACCATCTAGAGGGCCAAGAGACCCAGTACTTC. This sequence encodes CASSHHLEGQETQYF. The whole variable domain, filled in from reference TRBV13 and TRBJ2-5, reads AAGVIQSPRHLIKEKRETATLKCYPIPRHDTVYWYQQGPGQDPQFLISFYEKMQSDKGSIPDRFSAQQFSDYHSELNMSSLELGDSALYFCASSHHLEGQETQYFGPGTRLLVL.

V gene TRBV2 combines with J gene TRBJ1-1; D not certain. Germline CDR1 and CDR2: SNHLY and FYNNEI. The ends were cut back, 7 bases at V and 0 bases at J, with 9 bases in the middle. This CDR3 is built from 13 residues. CDR3: CASTAALNTEAFF. DNA of the CDR3: TGTGCCAGCACCGCGGCTTTGAACACTGAAGCTTTCTTT.

The rearrangement links TRBV29-1 to TRBJ2-1; TRBD2 matches at 8 bases. The V gene end was trimmed by 2 bases and the J gene end by 0 bases; junction bases not matched to a gene: 12. The CDR3 sequence is 18 residues long. The germline V gene encodes CDR1 SQVTM and CDR2 ANQGSEA. The CDR3 reads CSVESRLAMGSSYNEQFF. As DNA, the CDR3 is TGCAGCGTTGAAAGTCGACTAGCGATGGGTAGCTCCTACAATGAGCAGTTCTTC.

The chain employs TRBV12-3 or TRBV12-4 and TRBJ2-4; unclear D gene. Trimming removed 6 bases from V and 4 bases from J, with 10 bases in between. This CDR3 contains 13 residues. DNA for the CDR3: TGTGCCAGCAGCAGTAACGGGAAAAACATTCAGTACTTC. Its translation: CASSSNGKNIQYF.

For the CDR3, the DNA is TGTGCCAGTAGTATACGGGAGGGCCTGGGGGATACGCAGTATTTT. Protein product: CASSIREGLGDTQYF. V is TRBV19 and J is TRBJ2-3; the match to TRBD2 covers 8 bases. CDR3 size: 15 residues. The V segment lost 2 bases and the J segment 6 bases; nucleotides outside the gene matches: 7. Germline V lookup: CDR1 LNHDA, CDR2 SQIVND (reference sequence).

The chain recombines TRBV7-2 with TRBJ1-2, with 9 bases fitting TRBD1. CDR3 size: 14 residues. Germline V gene lookup returns CDR1 SGHTA and CDR2 FQGNSA. The ends lost 4 bases at V and 7 bases at J; junction bases unmatched: 7. CDR3 nucleotides: TGTGCCAGCAGCTCCGGGACAGGGTGGGCTGGCTACACCTTC. Translation gives CASSSGTGWAGYTF.